This T cell receptor (beta chain) was sequenced in a study of cytotoxic CD8 clonotypes in ibrutinib-treated CLL (dated by TCRdb to the early 2020s). Study-wide context: In this cohort, approximately 14 patients were treatment-naive and 11 to 12 were relapsed/refractory, while roughly 18 had unmutated IGHV. Partial responses were observed in approximately 24 patients and complete responses in 2; after a median follow-up of around 68 months, remission was maintained in approximately 15 patients and progression was observed in around twelve. Response samples were taken after a median of 12 months on treatment, ranging from about 6 to 40 months. On average, each sample yielded 255,043 productive templates and roughly 95,000 productive rearrangements. Of the 80 to 95 participants in the trial, 20 to 30 had longitudinal samples available. Cryopreserved peripheral blood mononuclear cells were collected before treatment, at response, and at either disease progression or sustained remission. Every sample from remission and from progressive disease was obtained while the patients were still on ibrutinib.

The time point label, as the study defines it: around 2 years on ibrutinib. For TCR beta library preparation, approximately 2.2 micrograms of genomic DNA were isolated from cryopreserved PBMCs. Longitudinal blood samples from CLL patients receiving ibrutinib monotherapy were subjected to high-throughput TCR beta sequencing. The patients took part in an open-label, single-center phase 2 trial of ibrutinib monotherapy. Broad study findings and their caveats: Baseline clonality exceeded that of age-matched healthy donors and correlated strongly with circulating CD8+ T-cell counts. Clonality rose at ibrutinib response, remained stable during sustained remission, and dropped back toward baseline at progression. Public clonotypes were found to be uncommon and were observed to contract or remain stable during treatment; the increase in clonality was shown to reflect expansion of private clonotypes at ibrutinib response. Lymph node repertoires were not examined, and the timing of sampling was not matched between patients in sustained remission and those whose disease progressed.

The germline V gene supplies CDR1 LGHNA and CDR2 YSLEER. The CDR3 measures 15 amino acids from cysteine to phenylalanine. Only the CDR3 part of the read is kept: 45 bases, read in frame from the first base. The germline V end is reduced by 0 bases and the J end by 13 bases; junction bases left unmatched: 9. Turning to this clone: Which antigen it targets is not known. Per-nucleotide qualities are absent, and no much larger clonotype sits a single base away.

Each clonotype received, on average, approximately 9.9x coverage in deep resolution sequencing performed on a MiSeq, where the target depth lay between 1 in 1 million and 1 in 200,000 T cells. TCR beta libraries were generated with the immunoSEQ hsTCRB Kit. The study's processing was this. ImmunoSEQ Data Assistant and ImmunoSEQ Analyzer were used for data analysis, and V, D and J genes were assigned according to IMGT definitions. Clonality, which ranges from 0 to 1, was calculated by subtracting the normalized Shannon entropy of productive rearrangement frequencies from one. Only overrepresented clonotypes making up at least 0.05% of each patient's repertoire were included in the public clonotype analysis. Some 12 age-matched healthy donor repertoires from immuneACCESS served as clonality controls. As stored in TCRdb, this immuneACCESS dataset retains in-frame rearrangements with V and J assigned. A fraction of the clones does not appear; measured against another copy, unresolved V genes explain less than half of the discrepancy, and the remainder lacks a known reason. Clone size and the V and J calls come from that table; the DNA yielded D and trimming. This sample holds 100,000 to 150,000 clones; approximately 85% were observed only once. The ten largest clones capture roughly 2% of the sample.

This specimen was PBMCs, taken after 24 months of ibrutinib treatment. The sequence links TRBV4-3 to TRBJ1-2; 12 central bases correspond to TRBD1. This TCR was sampled from a human donor with chronic lymphocytic leukemia. The DNA sequence is TGCGCCAGCAGCCAAGATTTAAGGGACAGGGGGCTCGTCACCTTC. This yields the protein CASSQDLRDRGLVTF.